The 23 T cell receptor beta chains below all came from one sample that was sequenced in a study of T cells in Graves' hyperthyroidism and ophthalmopathy. Authors of the study amplified TCR beta CDR3 regions from RNA transcripts. A first-round RT-PCR of the TCR CDR3 used the HTBI primer set. TCRdb re-called the multiplex PCR reads with MiXCR, one entry per CDR3 protein. Of 500,000 to 600,000 distinct CDR3 sequences detected, 15% to 20% appear once; the ten largest clones hold approximately 48%. The sample comprised blood. The receptors were gathered from a man aged 35 to 55 with Graves' ophthalmopathy.

This clonotype was detected only a few times. J is TRBJ1-3 and V is TRBV5-1; TRBD1 is a possible D gene (6 bases). V lost 5 bases, J lost 0 bases, and 15 bases lay in between. Germline V gene sequence: CDR1 SGHRS, CDR2 YFSETQ. The CDR3 spans 16 residues. Here the CDR3 reads CASSYAGASSGNTIYF. The CDR3 nucleotides are TGCGCCAGCAGTTACGCGGGGGCCAGCTCTGGAAACACCATATATTTT.

This clonotype came up a few times. J is TRBJ2-7 and V is TRBV6-1; D gene ambiguous. The CDR3 loop spans 10 amino acids. Trimming left V 8 bases short and J 6 bases short, with 8 bases between. The V gene's germline CDR1 is MNHNS and CDR2 SASEGT. As DNA, the CDR3 is TGTGCCAGCCTGAACTCCGAGCAGTACTTC. This gives the protein CASLNSEQYF.

V is TRBV12-3 or TRBV12-4 and J is TRBJ2-7; D gene uncertain. V gave up 0 bases and J gave up 3 bases, with 6 bases separating them. This CDR3 has 13 residues. CDR3 sequence (DNA): TGTGCCAGCAGTTTAGCATTATACTACGAGCAGTACTTC. It encodes CASSLALYYEQYF.

The sample holds a few counts of this clonotype. The chain recombines TRBV20-1 with TRBJ1-1, with D possibly TRBD1 on 6 matching bases. Trimming left V 5 bases short and J 1 base short, with 11 bases between. CDR3 length equals 13 residues. CDR1 is DFQATT and CDR2 is SNEGSKA in the germline V gene (reference sequence). In DNA, the CDR3 is TGCAGTGCTCACAGGGAACCGAACACTGAAGCTTTCTTT. Protein product: CSAHREPNTEAFF.

This clonotype occurred many times. V is TRBV7-2 and J is TRBJ2-1; 9 bases align to TRBD1. Unmatched junction bases numbered 7, after V lost 6 bases and J lost 4 bases. The germline gives CDR1 SGHTA, CDR2 FQGNSA. CDR3 length: 15 residues. The DNA for the CDR3 is TGTGCCAGCAGTCGCGGACAGGGGAAGTACAATGAGCAGTTCTTC. This gives the protein CASSRGQGKYNEQFF.

The V and J genes are TRBV12-3 or TRBV12-4 and TRBJ1-2; no firm D call. The CDR3 has 12 residues. The V gene lost 3 bases and the J gene lost 6 bases, with 8 bases spanning the gap. DNA for the CDR3: TGTGCCAGCAGTTTGTTCGGGGATGGCTACACCTTC. Amino acids: CASSLFGDGYTF.

This clonotype turned up a few times. This chain connects TRBV10-3 to TRBJ2-3; 7 nucleotides match TRBD1. Germline V lookup: CDR1 ENHRY, CDR2 SYGVKD. V was pared by 4 bases and J by 5 bases, with 12 bases of the junction left unmatched. The CDR3 extends over 16 amino acids. This chain's CDR3 is CAISAPGTEEEDTQYF. CDR3 nucleotides: TGTGCCATCAGTGCACCCGGGACAGAGGAGGAAGATACGCAGTATTTT.

The chain couples TRBV11-2 to TRBJ2-7; TRBD1 matches 12 bases. The CDR3 is made up of 16 amino acids. Per the germline V gene, CDR1 is SGHAT and CDR2 is FQNNGV. Trimming at V came to 3 bases and at J to 3 bases, leaving 6 bases not matched to a gene. This CDR3 is CASSFSRDRGLYEQYF. CDR3 bases: TGTGCCAGCAGCTTTTCCCGGGACAGGGGGCTCTACGAGCAGTACTTC.

There are many counts of this clonotype. The genes are TRBV30 and TRBJ1-1; no definite D call. This CDR3 spans 14 amino acids. Germline CDR1 and CDR2: GTSNPN and SVGIG (reference sequence). Trimming took off 0 bases at V and 3 bases at J, with 11 bases between the two ends. This CDR3 reads CAWSVGGKDTEAFF. The CDR3 coding sequence is TGTGCCTGGAGTGTAGGAGGGAAAGACACTGAAGCTTTCTTT.

This clonotype occurred many times. The chain is built from TRBV6-2 or TRBV6-3 and TRBJ2-7, with D perhaps TRBD1 (6 bases). The CDR3 loop spans 13 amino acids. Germline CDR1 is MNHEY and CDR2 is SVGEGT. Trimming took 10 bases from V and 7 from J, leaving 20 bases between them. CDR3 sequence (DNA): TGTGCCACCAAGAAAAGGGGGATTTGGGAGCAGTACTTC. This sequence encodes CATKKRGIWEQYF.

This clonotype was found many times. The chain couples TRBV5-1 to TRBJ2-7, with 7 nucleotides matching TRBD1. V trimming: 2 bases; J trimming: 3 bases; junction bases outside the gene matches: 11. In germline, CDR1 is SGHRS, CDR2 YFSETQ. The CDR3 is made up of 16 amino acids. CDR3 sequence reads: CASSFTTGTFNYEQYF. The CDR3 coding sequence is TGCGCCAGCAGCTTCACGACAGGGACGTTCAACTACGAGCAGTACTTC.

This clonotype was seen a few times. The V and J genes are TRBV5-5 and TRBJ1-2, with a weak D call TRBD1 (6 bases). This CDR3 comprises 19 residues. From germline, CDR1 is SGHKS and CDR2 YYEKEE (reference sequence). V lost 3 bases and J lost 1, with 25 bases in between. The CDR3 sequence: CASSSAPRSGRGFNYGYTF. The DNA of the CDR3 is TGTGCCAGCAGCTCGGCCCCCCGTTCGGGCAGGGGTTTTAACTATGGCTACACCTTC.

Many counts were recorded for this clonotype. This sequence joins TRBV11-2 and TRBJ2-5; TRBD2 matches at 10 bases. Germline V gene sequence: CDR1 SGHAT, CDR2 FQNNGV. The CDR3 is 15 amino acids. After removal of 8 bases from V and 2 bases from J, the junction contained 8 bases not matched to a gene. CDR3 sequence (DNA): TGTGCCAGCGCTACGAGAGCGGGAGGGCAAGAGACCCAGTACTTC. It translates to CASATRAGGQETQYF. The complete variable domain, with remaining parts taken from reference TRBV11-2 and TRBJ2-5, reads EAGVAQSPRYKIIEKRQSVAFWCNPISGHATLYWYQQILGQGPKLLIQFQNNGVVDDSQLPKDRFSAERLKGVDSTLKIQPAKLEDSAVYLCASATRAGGQETQYFGPGTRLLVL.

The chain combines TRBV6-2 or TRBV6-3 with TRBJ2-2, with D perhaps matching TRBD2 (5 bases). Looked up from germline, CDR1 is MNHEY and CDR2 is SVGEGT. V dropped 5 bases and J dropped 16 bases, with 20 bases sitting between them. The CDR3 runs to 13 residues. This CDR3 reads CASSPSGWRSEFF. The CDR3 coding sequence is TGTGCCAGCAGTCCCTCCGGATGGAGGAGCGAGTTTTTT.

This clonotype was picked up a small number of times. The gene calls are TRBV3-1 and TRBJ1-5; D uncertain. Germline values: CDR1 LGHDT, CDR2 YNNKEL (reference sequence). V lost 4 bases, J lost 3 bases, and 13 bases lay in between. The CDR3 has 15 residues. The CDR3 DNA follows: TGTGCCAGCAGCCCGACTCGAACTTCCAATCAGCCCCAGCATTTT. This codes for CASSPTRTSNQPQHF. The full variable domain, completed using reference TRBV3-1 and TRBJ1-5, is DTAVSQTPKYLVTQMGNDKSIKCEQNLGHDTMYWYKQDSKKFLKIMFSYNNKELIINETVPNRFSPKSPDKAHLNLHINSLELGDSAVYFCASSPTRTSNQPQHFGDGTRLSIL.

This clonotype has only one observation. The chain carries TRBV28 and TRBJ1-1, with 8 bases that match TRBD1. CDR1 MDHEN and CDR2 SYDVKM come from the germline V gene. The CDR3 totals 14 residues. The V segment lost 2 bases and the J segment 7 bases; nucleotides outside the gene matches: 6. The CDR3 loop is CASSLPDREYEAFF. Written as DNA, the CDR3 is TGTGCCAGCAGTTTACCGGACAGGGAATATGAAGCTTTCTTT.

The genes are TRBV9 and TRBJ2-3, with D possibly being TRBD2 (6 bases). The germline V gene encodes CDR1 SGDLS and CDR2 YYNGEE. V gave up 4 bases and J gave up 4 bases, with 10 bases separating them. The CDR3 has 13 residues. CDR3 coding DNA: TGTGCCAGCAGCTCCGGAGGGTCAGATACGCAGTATTTT. Its protein is CASSSGGSDTQYF.

This clonotype showed up many times. This sequence joins TRBV9 and TRBJ2-1; 9 bases are shared with TRBD2. With 1 base clipped from V and 6 bases from J, the junction kept 5 bases outside the gene matches. The V gene's germline CDR1 is SGDLS and CDR2 YYNGEE. CDR3 size: 15 residues. CDR3 DNA: TGTGCCAGCAGCGTACCGGCGGGGGGGGGCAATGAGCAGTTCTTC. Residues: CASSVPAGGGNEQFF.

This clonotype was seen at least ten times. CDR3 region: CASSFPPGTGTYNEQFF. CDR3 bases: TGTGCCAGCAGTTTTCCCCCGGGAACAGGGACGTACAATGAGCAGTTCTTC. This rearrangement joins TRBV12-3 or TRBV12-4 to TRBJ2-1; TRBD1 is a possible D gene (6 bases). The CDR3 consists of 17 residues. The V end was cut by 3 bases, the J end by 4 bases, with 19 bases between.

This clonotype was seen ten or more times. The J gene is TRBJ2-3, the V gene TRBV7-2; 8 bases are a match to TRBD2. Germline V gene sequence: CDR1 SGHTA, CDR2 FQGNSA. Losses at the gene ends were 5 bases for V and 2 bases for J; bases not matched to a gene: 6. The CDR3 is 15 residues long. The CDR3 nucleotides are TGTGCCAGCAGCCCGGGACTAGTTCCCACAGATACGCAGTATTTT. Encoded protein: CASSPGLVPTDTQYF. Supplemented by reference TRBV7-2 and TRBJ2-3, the full variable domain reads GAGVSQSPSNKVTEKGKDVELRCDPISGHTALYWYRQSLGQGLEFLIYFQGNSAPDKSGLPSDRFSAERTGGSVSTLTIQRTQQEDSAVYLCASSPGLVPTDTQYFGPGTRLTVL.

A note on this clonotype: A much larger clone differs by one base, so this may be a read error. CDR3 sequence reads: CASSSISRVTEAFF. Here the CDR3 DNA reads TGTGCCAGCAGTTCTATCTCCAGGGTCACTGAAGCTTTCTTT. This chain joins TRBV27 and TRBJ1-1; TRBD1 is a possible D gene (5 bases). The germline gives CDR1 MNHEY, CDR2 SMNVEV (reference sequence). V was shortened by 4 bases and J by 4 bases, with 13 bases between the two germline ends. This CDR3 is built from 14 residues.

In its sample, this clonotype was seen a few times. This rearrangement joins TRBV9 to TRBJ2-1, with TRBD1 matching over 8 bases. Germline trimming cut 2 bases from V and 9 bases from J; bases unmatched to any gene: 4. This CDR3 spans 13 amino acids. In germline, CDR1 is SGDLS, CDR2 YYNGEE. As DNA, the CDR3 is TGTGCCAGCAGCGTGACAGGGGTGGGTGAGCAGTTCTTC. This translates into CASSVTGVGEQFF.

This CDR3 reads CASLRWGTGELFF. CDR3 DNA: TGTGCCAGCTTGAGGTGGGGCACCGGGGAGCTGTTTTTT. This chain uses TRBV27 with TRBJ2-2; D call uncertain. Looked up from germline, CDR1 is MNHEY and CDR2 is SMNVEV (reference sequence). The CDR3 runs 13 residues. V lost 8 bases and J 4 bases, leaving 11 bases between the germline ends.